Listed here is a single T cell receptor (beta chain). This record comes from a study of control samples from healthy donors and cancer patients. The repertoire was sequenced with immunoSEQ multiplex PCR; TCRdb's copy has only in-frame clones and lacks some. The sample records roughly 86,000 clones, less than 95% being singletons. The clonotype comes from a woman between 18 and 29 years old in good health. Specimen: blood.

Here the CDR3 DNA reads TGTGCCAGCACCACAGCGGGCGGCTACACCTTC. Translating gives CASTTAGGYTF. V is TRBV2 and J is TRBJ1-2; D unresolved. The CDR3 contains 11 residues. Germline V CDR1 and CDR2: SNHLY, FYNNEI. V lost 7 bases to trimming and J lost 8 bases, with 11 bases between them.